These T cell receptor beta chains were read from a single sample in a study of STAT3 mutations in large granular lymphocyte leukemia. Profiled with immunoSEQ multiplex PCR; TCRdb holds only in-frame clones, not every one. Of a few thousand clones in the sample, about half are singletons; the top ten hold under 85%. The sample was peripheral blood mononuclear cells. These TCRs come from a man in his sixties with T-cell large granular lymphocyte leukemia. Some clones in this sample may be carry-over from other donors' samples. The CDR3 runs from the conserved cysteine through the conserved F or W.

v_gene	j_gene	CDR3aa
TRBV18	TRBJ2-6	CASSPRGGAPVLTF
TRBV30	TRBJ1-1	CAWSFVNTEAFF
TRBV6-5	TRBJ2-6	CASSYRSGTGANVLTF
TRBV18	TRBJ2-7	CASSPAGVLGEQYF
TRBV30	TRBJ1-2	CAWKGGGYTF
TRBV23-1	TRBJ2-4	CASWLKEPSENIQYF
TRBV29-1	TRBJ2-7	CSVGEPYEQYF
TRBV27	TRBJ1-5	CASSLWGGPQHF
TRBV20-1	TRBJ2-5	CSAREAETQYF
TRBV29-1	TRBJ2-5	CSVGSHQETQYF
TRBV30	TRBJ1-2	CAWSDRGRLRGSYTF
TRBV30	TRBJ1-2	CAWSLQTGGYTF
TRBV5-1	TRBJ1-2	CASSSDSSGYGYTF
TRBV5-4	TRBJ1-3	CASSRGVPGNTIYF
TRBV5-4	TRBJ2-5	CASSLPGTAGETQYF
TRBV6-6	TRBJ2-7	CASSYAGTGEQYF
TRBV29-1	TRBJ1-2	CSVARDFYGYTF
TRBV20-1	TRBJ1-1	CSASRLGAFF
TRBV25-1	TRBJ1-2	CASSPDGTNGYTF
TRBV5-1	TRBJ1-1	CASSLEPGAVSRGAFF
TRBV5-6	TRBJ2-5	CASSLGGEETQYF
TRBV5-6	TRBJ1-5	CASSTLGGNQPQHF
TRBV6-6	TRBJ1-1	CASTLRNTEAFF
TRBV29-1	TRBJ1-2	CSVYAGASSYGYTF
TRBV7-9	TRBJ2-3	CASSLVSGRSDTQYF
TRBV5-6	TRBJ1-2	CASSLDRTGGFYGYTF
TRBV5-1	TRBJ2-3	CASSLFGYSTDTQYF
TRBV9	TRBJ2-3	CASSATDTSRTQYF
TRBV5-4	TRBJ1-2	CASSREGGPGYGYTF
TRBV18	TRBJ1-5	CASSPERQGFNQPQHF
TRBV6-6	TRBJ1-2	CAIETGYGYTF
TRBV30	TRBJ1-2	CAWSITTIDYTF
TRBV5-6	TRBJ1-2	CASSPGAVLTRNGYTF
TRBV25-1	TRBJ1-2	CASRETGNYGYTF
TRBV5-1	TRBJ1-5	CASSLGGSNQPQHF
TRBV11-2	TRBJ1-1	CASIKGTGTGTEAFF
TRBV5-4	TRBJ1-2	CASSPRTGEGYTF
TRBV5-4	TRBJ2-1	CASSWAGSSSYNEQFF
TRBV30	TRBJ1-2	CAWSVSGYGYTF
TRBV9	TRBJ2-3	CASSTEGVTQYF
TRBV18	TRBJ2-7	CASSLAGGLNEQYF
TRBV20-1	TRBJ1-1	CSARSVTEAFF
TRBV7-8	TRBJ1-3	CASSLEDRSGNTIYF
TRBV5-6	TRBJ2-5	CASSLDRTGLETQYF
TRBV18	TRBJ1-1	CASSPLFREVNTEAFF
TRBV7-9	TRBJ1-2	CASSLAQDYGYTF
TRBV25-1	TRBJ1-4	CASSALSTNEKLFF
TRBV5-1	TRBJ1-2	CASSLGDNYGYTF
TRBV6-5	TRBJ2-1	CASSYRGLKGEQFF
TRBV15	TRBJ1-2	CATSRRGSNYGYTF
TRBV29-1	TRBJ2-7	CSVALYTGSYEQYF
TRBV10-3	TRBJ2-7	CAISESREQYF
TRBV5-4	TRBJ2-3	CASSLGGMVPDTQYF
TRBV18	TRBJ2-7	CASSALGYEQYF
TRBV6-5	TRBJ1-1	CASSYGRGTEAFF
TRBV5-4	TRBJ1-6	CASSHQNSPLHF
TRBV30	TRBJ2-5	CAWSLGGQETQYF